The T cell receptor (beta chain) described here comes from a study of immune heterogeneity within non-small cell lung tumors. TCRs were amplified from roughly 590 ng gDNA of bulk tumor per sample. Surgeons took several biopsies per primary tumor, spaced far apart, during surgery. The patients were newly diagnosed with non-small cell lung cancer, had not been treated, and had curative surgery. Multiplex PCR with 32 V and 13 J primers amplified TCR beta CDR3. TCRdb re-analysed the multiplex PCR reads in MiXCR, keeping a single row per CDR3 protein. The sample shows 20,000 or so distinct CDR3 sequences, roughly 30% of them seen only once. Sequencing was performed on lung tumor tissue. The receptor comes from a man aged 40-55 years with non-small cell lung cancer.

CDR3 sequence reads: CASSRTRQYYNEQFF. The CDR3 DNA reads TGTGCCAGCAGCCGGACACGCCAATACTACAATGAGCAGTTCTTC. The chain carries TRBV3-1 and TRBJ2-1, with a tentative D call TRBD1 (5 bases). CDR3 size: 15 residues. Looked up from germline, CDR1 is LGHDT and CDR2 is YNNKEL (reference sequence). V lost 4 bases, J lost 3 bases, and 13 bases lay in between.